The source of this TCR beta chain is a study of T-cell reconstitution after alpha-beta-depleted transplantation in children. Worth noting for this clonotype: The antigen remains undetermined.

Unique molecular identifiers tagged the TCRbeta library. TCRdb reanalysed the PCR reads using MiXCR and keeps one entry per CDR3 protein. The data show 600,000 to 700,000 distinct CDR3 sequences, around 13% seen once. The CDR3 consists of 14 residues. Trimming cost V 2 bases and J 7 bases, with 12 bases left between them. Notes on the study in general: Surviving recipient T cells and thymic progenitors produced the high day-60 TCRbeta diversity seen in some patients.

The TCR originated in a girl aged 2 to 9 with congenital amegakaryocytic thrombocytopenia, due to receive a stem cell transplant. This sample comprised PBMCs, obtained before TCRalphabeta/CD19-depleted stem cell transplant. V usage is TRBV12-3 or TRBV12-4 and J usage is TRBJ2-1, with a tentative D call TRBD2 (6 bases). CDR3 sequence (DNA): TGTGCCAGCAGTTTATTCGGGAGTGAGAATGAGCAGTTCTTC. Encoded protein: CASSLFGSENEQFF.